One sample yielded the 10 T cell receptor beta chains listed below, sequenced in a study of T cell responses to AZD1222 COVID-19 vaccine listed by TCRdb under 2021. Library preparation used the immunoSEQ multiplex PCR assay. The table was pulled from immuneACCESS by TCRdb, which kept in-frame rearrangements only. Such tables lose some clones; where checked, under half of the loss comes from unresolved V genes, and the rest has no known cause. Counted in this sample were about 100,000 clones; 92% of them appeared once. The ten largest clones take up about 1.2% of the sample. This specimen's time point label, interpreted: baseline before first vaccination. Sequencing used peripheral blood, obtained on day 0 of AZD1222 vaccination. The receptors were gathered from an adult in good health.

This rearrangement joins TRBV5-1 to TRBJ2-4; D remains unclear. With 4 bases removed from V and 0 bases from J, the gap between germline ends came to 11 bases. The CDR3 sequence is 15 residues long. Germline-derived CDR1 and CDR2 are SGHRS and YFSETQ. This CDR3 reads CASSRFTSAKNIQYF. CDR3 DNA sequence: TGCGCCAGCAGCCGGTTCACGTCAGCCAAAAACATTCAGTACTTC.

The chain links TRBV7-2 to TRBJ2-7; 11 nucleotides agree with TRBD2. V dropped 11 bases and J dropped 3; count of bases not matched to a gene: 9. The CDR3 is 14 residues long. The germline gives CDR1 SGHTA, CDR2 FQGNSA. The CDR3 here is CASSLAGANYEQYF. The CDR3, as DNA: TGTGCCTCCTCACTAGCGGGAGCCAACTACGAGCAGTACTTC.

The CDR3 coding sequence is TGTGCCAGCAGCGTAGAACCGAACGTGAACACTGAAGCTTTCTTT. Amino acid sequence: CASSVEPNVNTEAFF. The chain joins TRBV9 to TRBJ1-1; D ambiguous. The CDR3 covers 15 residues. V was clipped by 0 bases and J by 0 bases, with 9 bases between them. Germline V gene data show CDR1 as SGDLS and CDR2 as YYNGEE. Filled out from reference TRBV9 and TRBJ1-1, the complete variable domain reads DSGVTQTPKHLITATGQRVTLRCSPRSGDLSVYWYQQSLDQGLQFLIQYYNGEERAKGNILERFSAQQFPDLHSELNLSSLELGDSALYFCASSVEPNVNTEAFFGQGTRLTVV.

The chain recombines TRBV10-3 with TRBJ2-1; 13 nucleotides align to TRBD2. This CDR3 contains 16 residues. After removal of 2 bases from V and 7 bases from J, the junction contained 5 bases not matched to a gene. The germline CDR1 and CDR2 sequences are ENHRY and SYGVKD. CDR3 in amino acids: CAISEPGLAGDNEQFF. The CDR3 coding sequence is TGTGCCATCAGTGAGCCCGGACTAGCGGGAGATAATGAGCAGTTCTTC.

The chain has TRBV24-1 and TRBJ2-3; 7 positions match TRBD2. Germline V CDR1 and CDR2: KGHDR, SFDVKD. J lost 3 bases, V lost 4 bases, and 12 bases had no gene match. CDR3 length: 17 residues. The CDR3 here is CATSDPGGAGKTDTQYF. The CDR3 nucleotides read TGTGCCACCAGTGACCCCGGGGGAGCGGGAAAAACAGATACGCAGTATTTT.

This rearrangement joins TRBV7-2 to TRBJ1-1; D is perhaps TRBD1 (6 bases). The germline gives CDR1 SGHTA, CDR2 FQGNSA. V lost 5 bases and J 8 bases, leaving 12 bases between the germline ends. This CDR3 is 12 amino acids long. The CDR3 is CASSVDRKEAFF. The CDR3 DNA reads as TGTGCCAGCAGCGTTGACAGGAAGGAAGCTTTCTTT.

This clone was seen a handful of times. The chain joins TRBV4-1 to TRBJ2-7; D tentatively reads TRBD1 or TRBD2 (5 bases each). The V end was cut by 0 bases, the J end by 5 bases, with 5 bases between. The V gene's germline CDR1 is MGHRA and CDR2 YSYEKL. This CDR3 spans 12 amino acids. CDR3 in DNA: TGCGCCAGCAGCCAAGAGGGACACGAGCAGTACTTC. Translated, it gives CASSQEGHEQYF.

The chain combines TRBV14 with TRBJ1-1; D unresolved. In germline, CDR1 is SGHDN, CDR2 FVKESK. The length of the CDR3 is 13 residues. CDR3 region: CAYFRESEAEAFF. For the CDR3, the DNA is TGTGCTTATTTTAGGGAGAGTGAGGCTGAAGCTTTCTTT.

This sequence joins TRBV5-1 and TRBJ1-2; no reliable D call. Trimming removed 4 bases from V and 7 bases from J, with 11 bases in between. Germline V lookup: CDR1 SGHRS, CDR2 YFSETQ. The CDR3 runs 12 residues. CDR3: CASSPGTVGYTF. The CDR3 coding sequence is TGCGCCAGCAGCCCCGGAACAGTTGGCTACACCTTC.

The gene calls are TRBV30 and TRBJ1-2; 10 nucleotides align to TRBD1. This CDR3 contains 13 residues. Germline lookup yields CDR1 GTSNPN and CDR2 SVGIG (reference sequence). J was trimmed by 4 bases and V by 5 bases; bases with no gene match: 4. The CDR3 nucleotides read TGTGCCTGGGATAGGGACAGGGGCTATGGCTACACCTTC. It is translated as CAWDRDRGYGYTF.